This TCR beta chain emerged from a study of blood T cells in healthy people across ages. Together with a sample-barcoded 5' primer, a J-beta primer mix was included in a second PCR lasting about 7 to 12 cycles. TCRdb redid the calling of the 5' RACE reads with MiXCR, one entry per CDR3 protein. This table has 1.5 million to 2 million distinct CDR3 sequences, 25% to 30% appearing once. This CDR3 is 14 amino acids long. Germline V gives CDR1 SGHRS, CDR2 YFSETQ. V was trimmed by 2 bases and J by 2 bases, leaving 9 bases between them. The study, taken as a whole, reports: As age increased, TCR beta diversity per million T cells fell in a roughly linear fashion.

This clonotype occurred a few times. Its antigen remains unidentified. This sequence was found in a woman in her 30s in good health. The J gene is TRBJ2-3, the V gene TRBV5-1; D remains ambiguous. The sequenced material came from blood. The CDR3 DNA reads TGCGCCAGCAGCTTTACCTGGGACACAGATACGCAGTATTTT. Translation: CASSFTWDTDTQYF.